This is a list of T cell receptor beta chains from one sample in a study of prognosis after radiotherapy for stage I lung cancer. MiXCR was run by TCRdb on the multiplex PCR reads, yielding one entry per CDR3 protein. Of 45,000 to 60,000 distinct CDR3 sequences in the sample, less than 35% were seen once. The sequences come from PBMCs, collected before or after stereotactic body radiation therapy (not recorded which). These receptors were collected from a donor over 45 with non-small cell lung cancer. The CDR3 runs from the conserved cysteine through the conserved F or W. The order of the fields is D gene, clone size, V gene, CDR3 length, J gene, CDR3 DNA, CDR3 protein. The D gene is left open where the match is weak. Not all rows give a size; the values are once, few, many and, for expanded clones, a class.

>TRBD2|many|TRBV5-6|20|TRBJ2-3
TGTGCCAGCAGGCCACTTTGGGAGGCTAGCGGGAGTATTCATCCAGATACGCAGTATTTT
CASRPLWEASGSIHPDTQYF
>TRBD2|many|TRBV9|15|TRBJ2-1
TGTGCCAGCAGCGCCACTAGCGGGATGTATGATGAGCAGTTCTTC
CASSATSGMYDEQFF
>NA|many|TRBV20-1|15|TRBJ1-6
TGCAGTGCCGTAGGGGCGGGGGCATATAATTCACCCCTCCACTTT
CSAVGAGAYNSPLHF
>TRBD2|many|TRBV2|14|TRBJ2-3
TGTGCCGTCGCGCGACTAGCCCGCACAGATACGCAGTATTTT
CAVARLARTDTQYF
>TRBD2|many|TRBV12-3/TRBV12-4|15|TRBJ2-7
TGTGCCAGCAGTTTGCGGCTAGCGGGAGGTTACGAGCAGTACTTC
CASSLRLAGGYEQYF
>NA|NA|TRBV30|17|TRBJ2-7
TGTGCCTTTACCTCCCGTACAGGGGAGGGTCGATCCTACGAGCAGTACTTC
CAFTSRTGEGRSYEQYF
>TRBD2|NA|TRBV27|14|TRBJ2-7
TGTGCCAGCAGTTTAGCTAGCGGGAGCTACGAGCAGTACTTC
CASSLASGSYEQYF
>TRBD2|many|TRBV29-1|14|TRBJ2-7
TGCAGCGTTGGGGGAGCGGGAGGGTCCTACGAGCAGTACTTC
CSVGGAGGSYEQYF
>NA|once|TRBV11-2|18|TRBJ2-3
TGTGCCAGCAGCTTAGCTATTTTCGGGGCAGCTAGCACAGATACGCAGTATTTT
CASSLAIFGAASTDTQYF
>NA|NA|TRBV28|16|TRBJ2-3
TGTGCCAGCAGTCGCATTTCGGTACCCTCGGCAGATACGCAGTATTTT
CASSRISVPSADTQYF
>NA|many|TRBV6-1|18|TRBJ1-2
TGTGCCAGCAGTCGCCTATCCCCGGGACACCAAGGGGCCTATGGCTACACCTTC
CASSRLSPGHQGAYGYTF
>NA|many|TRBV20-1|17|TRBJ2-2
TGCAGTGCTAGAGATCTCAGGGGTCAATGGGACACCGGGGAGCTGTTTTTT
CSARDLRGQWDTGELFF
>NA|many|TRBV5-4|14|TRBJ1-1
TGTGCCGGCAGCTTGACAGAGAGCTTTATAGAAGCTTTCTTT
CAGSLTESFIEAFF
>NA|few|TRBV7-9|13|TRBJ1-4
TGTGCCAGCAGTCACACAGAGACCGAAAAACTGTTTTTT
CASSHTETEKLFF
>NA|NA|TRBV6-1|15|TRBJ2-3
TGTGCCAGCAGCCTTATGTGGACAAGATCGGACACGCAGTATTTT
CASSLMWTRSDTQYF
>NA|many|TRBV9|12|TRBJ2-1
TGTGCCAGCAGCGTATGGGTCGGGGAGCAGTTCTTC
CASSVWVGEQFF
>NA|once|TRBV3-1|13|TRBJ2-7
TGTGCCAGCATCTCGGCACAGGTGTACGAGCAGTACTTC
CASISAQVYEQYF
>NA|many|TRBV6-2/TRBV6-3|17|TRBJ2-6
TGTGCCAGCAGTTACTCGATGAGTGGGGCTGGGGCCAACGTCCTGACTTTC
CASSYSMSGAGANVLTF
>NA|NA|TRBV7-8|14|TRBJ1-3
TGTGCCGTGGGGGGAGTCGCCTCTGGAAACACCATATATTTT
CAVGGVASGNTIYF
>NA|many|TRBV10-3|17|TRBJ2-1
TGTGCCATCAGCAGTGGCCCCGGGACGGGGGTCGGAGATGAGCAGTTCTTC
CAISSGPGTGVGDEQFF
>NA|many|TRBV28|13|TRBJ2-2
TGTGCCAGCAGCACAATGAACACCGGGGAGCTGTTTTTT
CASSTMNTGELFF
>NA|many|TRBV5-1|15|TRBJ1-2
TGCGCCAGCAGCTTGGGGTGGGGAGATGACTATGGCTACACCTTC
CASSLGWGDDYGYTF
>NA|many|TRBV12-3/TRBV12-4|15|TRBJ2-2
TGTGCCAGCAGCTGGGGGCTACCAAACACCGGGGAGCTGTTTTTT
CASSWGLPNTGELFF
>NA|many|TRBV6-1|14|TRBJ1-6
TGTGCCAGCAGACCCCCCCTCTATAATTCACCCCTCCACTTT
CASRPPLYNSPLHF
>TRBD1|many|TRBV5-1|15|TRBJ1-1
TGCGCCAGCAGCTTCGGACAGGGAGGAAACACTGAAGCTTTCTTT
CASSFGQGGNTEAFF
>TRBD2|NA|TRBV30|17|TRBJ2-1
TGTGCCTGGAGTAGGCTAGCGGGGGGGAGCTCCTACAATGAGCAGTTCTTC
CAWSRLAGGSSYNEQFF
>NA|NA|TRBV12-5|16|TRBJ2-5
TGTGCTGGTGGTTTACCCGTGAGAGGCGGACCTAGGACCCAGTACTTC
CAGGLPVRGGPRTQYF
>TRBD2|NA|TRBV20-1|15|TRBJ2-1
TGCGGTGCTAGACCTAGCGGGAGGTCCTACAATGAGCAGTTCTTC
CGARPSGRSYNEQFF
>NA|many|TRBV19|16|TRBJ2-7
TGTGCCAGCTCTTCGACCACCGGGACATCAACCTACGAGCAGTACTTC
CASSSTTGTSTYEQYF
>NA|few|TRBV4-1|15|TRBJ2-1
TGCGCCAGCAGCCAAGGTGGAGGGGTCTACAATGAGCAGTTCTTC
CASSQGGGVYNEQFF
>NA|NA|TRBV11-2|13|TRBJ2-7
TGTGCCAGCAGCCCCGTACTGACCTACGAGCAGTACTTC
CASSPVLTYEQYF
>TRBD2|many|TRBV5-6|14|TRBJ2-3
TGTGCCAGCAGCTTGGAAGCGGGATCAGATACGCAGTATTTT
CASSLEAGSDTQYF
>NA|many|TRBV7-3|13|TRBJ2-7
TGTGCCAGCAGCTCGAACCTGGGTATGGAGCAGTACTTC
CASSSNLGMEQYF
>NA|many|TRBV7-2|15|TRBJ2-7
TGTGCCAGCAGCTTAGCGCAAGGCAGGGGATACGAGCAGTACTTC
CASSLAQGRGYEQYF
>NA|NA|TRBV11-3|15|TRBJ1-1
TGTGCCAGCAGCTTAGGGGTGCCTTTGAACACTGAAGCTTTCTTT
CASSLGVPLNTEAFF
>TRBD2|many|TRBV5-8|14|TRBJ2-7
TGTGCCAGCAGCTTAGGAGCGGGATCCTACGAGCAGTACTTC
CASSLGAGSYEQYF
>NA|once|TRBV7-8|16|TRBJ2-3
TGTGCCAGCAACTCCTGGTCGGGGCGGTTGGGGGATACGCAGTATTTT
CASNSWSGRLGDTQYF
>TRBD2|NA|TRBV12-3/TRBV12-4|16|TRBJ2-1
TGTGCCAGCGGCCCGGGACTAGCGGGAGGAGACAATGAGCAGTTCTTC
CASGPGLAGGDNEQFF
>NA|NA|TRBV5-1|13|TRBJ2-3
TGCGCCGGCAGTTTGGACAGCACAGATACTCAGTATTTT
CAGSLDSTDTQYF
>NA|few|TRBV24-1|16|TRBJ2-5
TGTGCCACCGCCCCTTCTTTCCCAGCGGAGGCGGAGACCCAGTACTTC
CATAPSFPAEAETQYF
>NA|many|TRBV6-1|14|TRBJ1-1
TGTGCCAGCAGTATCATTCAGAGGGACACTGAAGCTTTCTTT
CASSIIQRDTEAFF
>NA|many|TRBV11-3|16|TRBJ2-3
TGTGCCAGCAGCCCATCGCCTCGACCCGAGGAAGATACGCAGTATTTT
CASSPSPRPEEDTQYF
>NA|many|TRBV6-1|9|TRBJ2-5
TGTGAACCTCAAGAGACCCAGTACTTC
CEPQETQYF
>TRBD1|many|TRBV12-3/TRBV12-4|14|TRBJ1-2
TGTGCCAGCAGGAGGACAGGGCTAGGGTATGGCTACACCTTC
CASRRTGLGYGYTF
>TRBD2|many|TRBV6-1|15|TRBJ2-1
TGTGCCAGCAGACCGACTAGCGGGAGTTGGAATGAGCAGTTCTTC
CASRPTSGSWNEQFF
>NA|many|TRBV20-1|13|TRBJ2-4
TGCAGTGCTGGGGACCTAGCCAAAAACATTCAGTACTTC
CSAGDLAKNIQYF
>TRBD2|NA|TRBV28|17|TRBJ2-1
TGTGCCAGCAGTCCTATGACTAGCGGGAGGATGTACAATGAGCAGTTCTTC
CASSPMTSGRMYNEQFF
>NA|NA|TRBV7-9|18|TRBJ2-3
TGTGCCAGCAGCCCACTTGGTTGTTGGCAGGCCGGCACAGATACGCAGTATTTT
CASSPLGCWQAGTDTQYF
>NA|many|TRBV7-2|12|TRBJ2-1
TGTGCCAGCAGCTTATTAGCTGGTGAGCAGTTCTTC
CASSLLAGEQFF
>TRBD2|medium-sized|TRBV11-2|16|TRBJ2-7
TGTGCCAGCAGCTTAGTAGGGACTAGCGGGAGCCACGAGCAGTACTTC
CASSLVGTSGSHEQYF
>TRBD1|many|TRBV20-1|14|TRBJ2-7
TGCAGTGCTAGAGGGACAGGGCTAATCTACGAGCAGTACTTC
CSARGTGLIYEQYF
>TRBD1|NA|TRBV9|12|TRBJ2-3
TGTGCCAGCAGGAAGACCGGGACAGGGCAGTATTTT
CASRKTGTGQYF
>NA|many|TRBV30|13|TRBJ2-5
TGTGCCTGGGCTGTGAGGGCGCGGGAGACCCAGTACTTC
CAWAVRARETQYF
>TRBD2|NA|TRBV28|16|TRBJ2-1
TGTGCCAGCAGTCCACCAGCGGGGCCATCCTACAATGAGCAGTTCTTC
CASSPPAGPSYNEQFF
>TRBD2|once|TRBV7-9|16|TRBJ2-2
TGTGCCAGCAGGCGACTAGCGGGATGCGTTGGCGGGGAGCTGGTTTTT
CASRRLAGCVGGELVF
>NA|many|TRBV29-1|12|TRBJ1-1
TGCAGCGTTGCGGGGGCCGGGGCTGAAGCTTTCTTT
CSVAGAGAEAFF
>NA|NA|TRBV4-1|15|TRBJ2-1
TGCGCCAGCAGCCAAGGTCGTCTTAGTTGGGCTGAGCAGTTCTTC
CASSQGRLSWAEQFF
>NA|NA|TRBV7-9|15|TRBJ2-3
TGTGCCAGCAGCGAGTCGCGACAGATCACAGATACGCAGTATTTT
CASSESRQITDTQYF
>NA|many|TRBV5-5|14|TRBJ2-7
TGTGCCAGCAGCCCCACCCCGACGGGGTACGAGCAGTACTTC
CASSPTPTGYEQYF